This TCR beta chain is from a study of T-cell reconstitution after alpha-beta-depleted transplantation in children. The length of the CDR3 is 13 residues. The V and J ends lost 4 bases and 7 bases respectively, with 13 bases between them. The germline V gene has CDR1 LNHNV and CDR2 YYDKDF (reference sequence). Preparing the TCRbeta library involved the use of unique molecular identifiers. TCRdb reprocessed the PCR reads with MiXCR, giving one entry per CDR3 protein. Of about 980,000 distinct CDR3 sequences listed, roughly 29% are singletons. Material: PBMCs, mostly from graft donor cells, obtained 360 days after TCRalphabeta/CD19-depleted stem cell transplant. The V and J genes are TRBV15 and TRBJ2-5; maybe TRBD2 (6 bases). The clonotype was recovered from a boy in the first two years of life who had a stem cell transplant for SCID, so the T cells may come from the graft donor. For the CDR3, the DNA is TGTGCCACCAGCATAGGGAGGTCGGGGACCCAGTACTTC. This sequence encodes CATSIGRSGTQYF.